Reported below is one TCR beta chain. The protocol was immunoSEQ multiplex PCR, while the TCRdb copy is restricted to in-frame clones and leaves out a portion. This sample has approximately 70,000 clones, with roughly nine tenths found just once. The sample belongs to a study of T cell changes during pregnancy in multiple sclerosis. Per germline, CDR1 SGHDT and CDR2 YYEEEE. Trimming at V came to 4 bases and at J to 3 bases, leaving 8 bases not matched to a gene. The CDR3 loop spans 15 amino acids. The V gene is TRBV5-6, the J gene TRBJ2-5; 8 nucleotides match TRBD1. The sequenced sample was peripheral blood, obtained in the third trimester of pregnancy. This TCR was sampled from a female donor in good health, enrolled as a control in a pregnancy study. This CDR3 reads CASSPGQGWEETQYF. For the CDR3, the DNA is TGTGCCAGCAGCCCCGGACAGGGTTGGGAAGAGACCCAGTACTTC.